One sample yielded the 9 T cell receptor beta chains listed below, sequenced in a study of metastatic and nonmetastatic thyroid tumors. TCRdb reprocessed the PCR reads via MiXCR. The table shows 43,000 or so clones, with 4% to 5% occurring only once. All patients were treatment-naive before thyroid surgery. The sequenced material came from blood. These receptors were obtained from a female donor with papillary thyroid cancer or a benign thyroid nodule (not recorded which). Some clones in this sample may be carry-over from other donors' samples.

In its sample, this clone is medium-sized. The chain employs TRBV5-1 and TRBJ2-1; D perhaps matches TRBD2 (6 bases). V lost 2 bases to trimming and J lost 7 bases, with 16 bases between them. The CDR3 covers 15 residues. Germline assignment: CDR1 SGHRS and CDR2 YFSETQ. Here the CDR3 DNA reads TGCGCCAGCAGCTTTAGCGGTACCGAAGGTAATGAGCAGTTCTTC. It specifies CASSFSGTEGNEQFF.

In this sample, this clone turned up many times. This chain connects TRBV20-1 to TRBJ2-7; D tentatively fits TRBD1 or TRBD2 (5 bases each). Looked up from germline, CDR1 is DFQATT and CDR2 is SNEGSKA (reference sequence). V lost 0 bases to trimming and J lost 4 bases, with 7 bases between them. The CDR3 runs 12 residues. CDR3 loop: CSARDREYEQYF. DNA of the CDR3: TGCAGTGCTAGAGACAGGGAGTACGAGCAGTACTTC.

In this sample, this clone turned up a few times. The chain employs TRBV19 and TRBJ2-5; maybe TRBD1 (6 bases). The V and J ends lost 5 bases and 8 bases respectively, with 21 bases between them. CDR3 length: 15 residues. Germline V gene sequence: CDR1 LNHDA, CDR2 SQIVND (reference sequence). Here the CDR3 reads CASSQKPGQPDTQYF. The CDR3 DNA is TGTGCCAGTAGTCAGAAACCCGGACAGCCAGATACCCAGTACTTC.

This chain uses TRBV19 with TRBJ2-7, with D unresolved. Trimming shortened V by 7 bases and J by 0 bases, and 16 bases separated the two germline ends. The germline V gene encodes CDR1 LNHDA and CDR2 SQIVND (reference sequence). The CDR3 runs to 15 residues. The DNA of the CDR3 is TGTGCCAGTATGGCATCTACCGCTAGCTCCTACGAGCAGTACTTC. Protein: CASMASTASSYEQYF.

This clone was seen many times. The chain employs TRBV10-3 and TRBJ2-7; 10 nucleotides match TRBD1. CDR1 and CDR2 from the germline V gene are ENHRY and SYGVKD. The J segment lost 2 bases and the V segment lost 0 bases, leaving 4 bases of the junction unmatched. CDR3 size: 16 residues. This chain's CDR3 is CAISESRDRGTYEQYF. CDR3 in DNA: TGTGCCATCAGTGAGTCGAGGGACAGGGGTACCTACGAGCAGTACTTC.

Worth noting for this clone: Germline and junction disagree at one end, which may indicate a read error. V and J are TRBV24-1 and TRBJ2-2; 7 bases align to TRBD1. Germline assignment: CDR1 KGHDR and CDR2 SFDVKD. The CDR3 is 17 amino acids. Written as DNA, the CDR3 is TGTGCCACCAGTGGCCACACCGTGACAGGGTCCGCCGGGGAGCTGTTTTTC. This sequence encodes CATSGHTVTGSAGELFF.

Many counts were recorded for this clone. A much larger clone is a single base away; this may be a read error. Within the sample, other DNA sequences also encode this same CDR3. This chain joins TRBV7-8 and TRBJ2-3, with 13 positions matching TRBD2. From germline, CDR1 is SGHVS and CDR2 FQNEAQ. CDR3 length: 17 amino acids. Trimming cost V 5 bases and J 2 bases; bases outside gene matches: 7. CDR3 sequence (DNA): TGTGCCAGCAGCCCCGGACTAGCGGGAGTTTACACAGATACGCAGTATTTT. It codes for CASSPGLAGVYTDTQYF.

In its sample, this clone was seen a few times. J is TRBJ2-1 and V is TRBV20-1; D remains unclear. The CDR3 spans 13 residues. Germline V gene lookup returns CDR1 DFQATT and CDR2 SNEGSKA (reference sequence). The CDR3 protein is CSSEFSSYNEQFF. CDR3 DNA: TGCAGCTCCGAATTCAGCTCCTACAATGAGCAGTTCTTC.

This clone was counted ten times or more. The chain joins TRBV6-1 to TRBJ2-4, with D possibly being TRBD1 (5 bases). The CDR3 is made up of 15 amino acids. With 5 bases removed from V and 3 bases from J, the gap between germline ends came to 14 bases. The V gene's germline CDR1 is MNHNS and CDR2 SASEGT. DNA of the CDR3: TGTGCCAGCAGTACCCCTAGACAGAGCAAAAACATTCAGTACTTC. Translation gives CASSTPRQSKNIQYF.